The T cell receptor (beta chain) described here comes from a study of blood T cells in healthy people across ages. Study-level results: The long-lived group displayed more naive CD4+ cells, plus higher diversity, than the aged donors did. Across samples, TCR beta diversity tracked strongly with naive T cell percentage.

Sample-barcoded 5' priming and a J-beta primer mix drove a second PCR of roughly 6 to 12 cycles. From the 5' RACE reads, TCRdb called clonotypes with MiXCR, one entry per CDR3 protein. The sample records approximately 780,000 distinct CDR3 sequences, about a quarter being singletons. In the case of this clonotype: Its target is not known.

Between the trimmed V and J ends, which lost 5 bases and 5 bases, there was a span of 18 bases. Germline-derived CDR1 and CDR2 are SGHVS and FNYEAQ. CDR3 length: 15 residues. These data are also associated with another study on T cells of mothers and their children. This second study says: The cDNA synthesis received all extracted RNA, at about 1.6 ug per 15 ul.

The sequenced material came from blood. V is TRBV7-6 and J is TRBJ1-1, with D perhaps matching TRBD1 (5 bases). This TCR came from a boy between 10 and 17 years old in good health. CDR3 loop: CASSTGGGDGTEAFF. The CDR3 region has the DNA TGTGCCAGCAGCACGGGGGGAGGGGACGGTACTGAAGCTTTCTTT.